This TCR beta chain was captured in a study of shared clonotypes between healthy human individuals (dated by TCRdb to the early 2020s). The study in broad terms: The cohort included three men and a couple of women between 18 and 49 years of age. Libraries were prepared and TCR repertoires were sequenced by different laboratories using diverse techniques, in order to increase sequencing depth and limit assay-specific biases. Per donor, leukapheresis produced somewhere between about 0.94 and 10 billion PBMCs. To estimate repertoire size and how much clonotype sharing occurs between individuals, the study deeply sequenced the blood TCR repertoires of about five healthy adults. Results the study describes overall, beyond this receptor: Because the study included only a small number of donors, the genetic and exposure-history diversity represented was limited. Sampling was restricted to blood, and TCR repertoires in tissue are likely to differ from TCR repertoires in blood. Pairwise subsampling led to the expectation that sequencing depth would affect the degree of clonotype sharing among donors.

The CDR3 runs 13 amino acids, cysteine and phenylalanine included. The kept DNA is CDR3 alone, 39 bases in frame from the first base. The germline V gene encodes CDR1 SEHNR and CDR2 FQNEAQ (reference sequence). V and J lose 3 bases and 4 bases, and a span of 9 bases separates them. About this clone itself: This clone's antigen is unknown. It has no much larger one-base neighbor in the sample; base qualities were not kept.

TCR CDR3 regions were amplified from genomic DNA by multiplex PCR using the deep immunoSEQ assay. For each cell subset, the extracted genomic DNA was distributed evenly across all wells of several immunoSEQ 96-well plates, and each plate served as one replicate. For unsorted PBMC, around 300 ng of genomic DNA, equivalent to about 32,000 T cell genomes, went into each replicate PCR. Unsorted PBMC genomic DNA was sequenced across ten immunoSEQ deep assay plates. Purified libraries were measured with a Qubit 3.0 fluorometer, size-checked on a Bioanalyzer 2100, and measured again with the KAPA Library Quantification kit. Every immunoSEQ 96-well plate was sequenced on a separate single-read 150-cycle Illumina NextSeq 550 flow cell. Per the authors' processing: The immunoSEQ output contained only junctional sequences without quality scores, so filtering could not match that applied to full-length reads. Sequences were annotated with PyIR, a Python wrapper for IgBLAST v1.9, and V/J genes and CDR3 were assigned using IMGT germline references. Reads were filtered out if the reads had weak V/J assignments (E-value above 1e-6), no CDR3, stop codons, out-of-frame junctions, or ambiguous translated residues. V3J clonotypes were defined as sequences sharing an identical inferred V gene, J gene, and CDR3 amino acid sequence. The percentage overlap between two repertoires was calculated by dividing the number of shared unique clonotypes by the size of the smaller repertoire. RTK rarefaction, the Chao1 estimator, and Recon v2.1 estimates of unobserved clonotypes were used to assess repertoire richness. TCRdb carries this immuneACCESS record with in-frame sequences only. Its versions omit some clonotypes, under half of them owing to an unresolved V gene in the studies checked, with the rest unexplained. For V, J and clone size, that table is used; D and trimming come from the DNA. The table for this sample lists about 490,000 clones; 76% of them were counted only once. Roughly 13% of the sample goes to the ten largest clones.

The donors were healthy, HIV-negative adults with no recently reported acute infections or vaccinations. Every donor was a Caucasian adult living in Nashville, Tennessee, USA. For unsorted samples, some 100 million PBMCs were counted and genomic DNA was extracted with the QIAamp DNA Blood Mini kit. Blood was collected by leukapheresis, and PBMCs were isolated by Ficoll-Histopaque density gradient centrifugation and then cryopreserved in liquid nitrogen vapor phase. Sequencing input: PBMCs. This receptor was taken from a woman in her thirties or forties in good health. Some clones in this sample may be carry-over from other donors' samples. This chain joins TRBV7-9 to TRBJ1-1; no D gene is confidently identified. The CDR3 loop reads CASSLSRSTEAFF. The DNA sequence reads TGTGCCAGCAGCTTGTCGAGGAGCACTGAAGCTTTCTTT.